The rows below give T cell receptor beta chains drawn from one sample of a study of blood T cell repertoires in COVID-19. Repertoires were generated with immunoSEQ multiplex PCR, while TCRdb's copy carries only in-frame clones and drops some. The sample shows more than 70,000 clones, approximately 86% of them seen only once. Sequencing was done on a sample of peripheral blood. All receptors derive from a woman aged 80 or older in a cohort sampled during active or convalescent COVID-19. CDR3s include the opening cysteine and the closing phenylalanine or tryptophan. The D gene is left open where the match is weak. Clone size is shown for a subset of rows, as once, few, many or a class of expanded clone.

abundance	v_gene	d_gene	j_gene	CDR3nt	CDR3aa
-	TRBV6-5	TRBD1	TRBJ1-5	TGTGCCAGCATCCGGGACAGGGGGACTCAGCCCCAGCATTTT	CASIRDRGTQPQHF
-	TRBV5-1	TRBD1	TRBJ1-1	TGCGCCAGCAGTGATACAGGGGGCACCACTGAAGCTTTCTTT	CASSDTGGTTEAFF
-	TRBV21-1	-	TRBJ2-3	TGTGCCAGCAGAGGAGGGTCCTCCACAGATACGCAGTATTTT	CASRGGSSTDTQYF
once	TRBV15	-	TRBJ1-5	TGTGCCACCAGCAGAGGTCGGCAAGGAGGCCAGCCCCAGCATTTT	CATSRGRQGGQPQHF
-	TRBV14	-	TRBJ2-7	TGTGCCAGCAGCCAAGCTCCGGTTTTGGACGAGCAGTACTTC	CASSQAPVLDEQYF
-	TRBV2	TRBD1	TRBJ2-5	TGTGCCAGCAGTTACAGGGGGTTCCAAGAGACCCAGTACTTC	CASSYRGFQETQYF
-	TRBV28	-	TRBJ1-5	TGTGCCAGCAGTTCAGGCGGGGGACGGAATCAGCCCCAGCATTTT	CASSSGGGRNQPQHF
-	TRBV3-1/TRBV3-2	TRBD2	TRBJ2-5	TGTGCCAGCAGCCCAGGACTAGCGGGGGAGGAGACCCAGTACTTC	CASSPGLAGEETQYF
few	TRBV7-3	TRBD1	TRBJ1-1	TGTGCCAGCAGCTTAAGTGGAGGGGGCAGAGTGGGCACTGAAGCTTTCTTT	CASSLSGGGRVGTEAFF
-	TRBV21-1	-	TRBJ1-5	TGTGCCAGCAGCAAACGCAGATCACAGCCCCAGCATTTT	CASSKRRSQPQHF
-	TRBV5-6	-	TRBJ2-2	TGTGCCAGCAGCCCGCATGGCCCGAACACCGGGGAGCTGTTTTTT	CASSPHGPNTGELFF
-	TRBV15	-	TRBJ1-1	TGTGCCACCAGCAGAGAGGATTCAGGGAATATTAATGAAGCTTTCTTT	CATSREDSGNINEAFF
many	TRBV4-1	TRBD1	TRBJ1-3	TGCGCCAGCAGCCAAGCCGACAGGGGGTCTGGAAACACCATATATTTT	CASSQADRGSGNTIYF
-	TRBV24-1	-	TRBJ2-1	TGTGCCACCAGTGATACTTACAGGGATTACAATGAGCAGTTCTTC	CATSDTYRDYNEQFF
-	TRBV5-1	TRBD2	TRBJ2-1	TGCGCCAGCAGCTTTTTACTAGCGGGGAATTACAATGAGCAGTTCTTC	CASSFLLAGNYNEQFF
-	TRBV19	-	TRBJ1-2	TGTGCCAGTACCAATTTTGGGAGAGGGCGTTATGGCTACACCTTC	CASTNFGRGRYGYTF
-	TRBV18	TRBD1	TRBJ1-2	TGTGCCAGCTCACCCGGACAGGGGGATGGCTACACCTTC	CASSPGQGDGYTF
once	TRBV28	TRBD1	TRBJ2-2	TGTGCCAGCAGTTTAGCCTTACAGACAGGGGGCACCGGGGAGCTGTTTTTT	CASSLALQTGGTGELFF
-	TRBV2	-	TRBJ1-5	TGTGCCAGCAGTTACGCAGAAGATAGCAATCAGCCCCAGCATTTT	CASSYAEDSNQPQHF
once	TRBV19	-	TRBJ2-2	TGTGCCAGTAGTACAGGTGGGAACACCGGGGAGCTGTTTTTT	CASSTGGNTGELFF
few	TRBV27	TRBD1	TRBJ1-1	TGTGCCAGCAGTTTTCAGGGGGTGGAGACTGAAGCTTTCTTT	CASSFQGVETEAFF
-	TRBV19	-	TRBJ1-1	TGTGCCAGTAGTACGGAGGGCACTGAAGCTTTCTTT	CASSTEGTEAFF
-	TRBV24-1	TRBD2	TRBJ2-4	TGTGCCACCAGTGATTCTACCGGGACTAGCGGGAGCATTCAGTACTTC	CATSDSTGTSGSIQYF
-	TRBV19	TRBD2	TRBJ2-1	TGTGCCAGTAGTCAGCGACTAGCGGGAGGATTTAGAAATGAGCAGTTCTTC	CASSQRLAGGFRNEQFF
-	TRBV7-3	-	TRBJ2-5	TGTGCCAGAGCAACCGAGGGGGACGGGGACCAGTACTTC	CARATEGDGDQYF
-	TRBV5-1	-	TRBJ2-1	TGCGCCAGCAGCTTGGGAGGCGTGTACAATGAGCAGTTCTTC	CASSLGGVYNEQFF
-	TRBV4-1	TRBD2	TRBJ2-2	TGCGCCAGCAGCCAAGCGGGACTAGTTGACACCGGGGAGCTGTTTTTT	CASSQAGLVDTGELFF
-	TRBV19	-	TRBJ1-4	TGTGCCAGTAGAGCGACGGATAAAAATGAAAAACTGTTTTTT	CASRATDKNEKLFF
-	TRBV20-1	-	TRBJ2-5	TGCAGTGCTCTAGGTGGGGAGACCCAGTACTTC	CSALGGETQYF
-	TRBV18	TRBD1	TRBJ1-1	TGTGCCAGCTCACCGTATGGGACAGGGCATGGGGAAGCTTTCTTT	CASSPYGTGHGEAFF
-	TRBV19	TRBD1	TRBJ1-2	TGTGCCAGTAGTCCGGGACAGGCCCCTTTCTATGGCTACACCTTC	CASSPGQAPFYGYTF
few	TRBV10-3	-	TRBJ2-7	TGTGCCATCAGTGAGTTGCACGGCGGCTACGAGCAGTACTTC	CAISELHGGYEQYF
few	TRBV30	-	TRBJ2-3	TGTGCCTGGGGCACCACAGGGTGGGTGGGGGATACGCAGTATTTT	CAWGTTGWVGDTQYF
-	TRBV21-1	-	TRBJ1-2	TGTGCCAGCAGCAAAGACTCGACAGGGAGCAACTATGGCTACACCTTC	CASSKDSTGSNYGYTF
-	TRBV5-1	-	TRBJ1-4	TGCGCCAGCAGCTTGGGGGACTTTAATGAAAAACTGTTTTTT	CASSLGDFNEKLFF
few	TRBV3-1/TRBV3-2	-	TRBJ1-2	TGTGCCAGCAGCCAAGGACATGGTTTTGGCTACACCTTC	CASSQGHGFGYTF
-	TRBV27	-	TRBJ2-1	TGTGCCAGCAGTTTACTAGCCAGACCCTACAATGAGCAGTTCTTC	CASSLLARPYNEQFF
-	TRBV29-1	TRBD2	TRBJ2-2	TGCAGCGTTGAATGGGTCGGGAGCGGGGCCCGGGAGCTGTTTTTT	CSVEWVGSGARELFF
-	TRBV7-3	TRBD2	TRBJ2-3	TGTGCCAGCAGCTTAGCGGGAGGGATAGATACGCAGTATTTT	CASSLAGGIDTQYF
-	TRBV6-6	-	TRBJ1-2	TGTGCCAGCAGTTACATGGAGGCTAACGGCTACACCTTC	CASSYMEANGYTF
-	TRBV5-5	-	TRBJ1-2	TGTGCCAGCAGCACCCACCCCCGGGGGGGTATGGGCTATGGCTACACCTTC	CASSTHPRGGMGYGYTF
-	TRBV5-1	-	TRBJ2-1	TGCGCCAGCAGCTCCAGCGGAAACTCCTACAATGAGCAGTTCTTC	CASSSSGNSYNEQFF
-	TRBV2	-	TRBJ2-6	TGTGCCAGCACGTGGGAGGCTGGGGCCAACGTCCTGACTTTC	CASTWEAGANVLTF
-	TRBV19	TRBD1	TRBJ1-1	TGTGCCAGTAGTACCAGGACAGGATACACTGAAGCTTTCTTT	CASSTRTGYTEAFF
-	TRBV24-1	-	TRBJ1-2	TGTGCCACCAGTGATTTGGGTCAGAACTATGGCTACACCTTC	CATSDLGQNYGYTF
few	TRBV18	-	TRBJ1-6	TGTGCCAGCTCACCAGGATCGGACAGAGTCCCTAATTCACCCCTCCACTTT	CASSPGSDRVPNSPLHF
-	TRBV9	-	TRBJ1-4	TGTGCCAGCAGCCAACATGGGGGGGGCGTGGGTGAAAAACTGTTTTTT	CASSQHGGGVGEKLFF
-	TRBV10-1	-	TRBJ1-1	TGCGCCAGCAGTGCGGGGGATCGGGGAGCTTTCTTT	CASSAGDRGAFF
-	TRBV28	TRBD1	TRBJ1-1	TGTGCCAGCAGGTACAGGGGGCGGAACACTGAAGCTTTCTTT	CASRYRGRNTEAFF